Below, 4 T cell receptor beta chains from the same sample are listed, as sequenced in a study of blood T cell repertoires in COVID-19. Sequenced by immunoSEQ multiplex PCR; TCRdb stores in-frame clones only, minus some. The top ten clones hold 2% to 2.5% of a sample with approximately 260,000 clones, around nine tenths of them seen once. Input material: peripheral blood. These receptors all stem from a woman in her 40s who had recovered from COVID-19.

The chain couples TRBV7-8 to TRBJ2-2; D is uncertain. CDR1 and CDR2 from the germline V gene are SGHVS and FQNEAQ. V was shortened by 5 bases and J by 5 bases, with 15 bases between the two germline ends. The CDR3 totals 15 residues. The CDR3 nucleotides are TGTGCCAGCAGCCCCATCTACTCGCTAACCGGGGAGCTGTTTTTT. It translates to CASSPIYSLTGELFF. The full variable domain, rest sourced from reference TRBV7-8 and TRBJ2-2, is GAGVSQSPRYKVAKRGQDVALRCDPISGHVSLFWYQQALGQGPEFLTYFQNEAQLDKSGLPSDRFFAERPEGSVSTLKIQRTQQEDSAVYLCASSPIYSLTGELFFGEGSRLTVL.

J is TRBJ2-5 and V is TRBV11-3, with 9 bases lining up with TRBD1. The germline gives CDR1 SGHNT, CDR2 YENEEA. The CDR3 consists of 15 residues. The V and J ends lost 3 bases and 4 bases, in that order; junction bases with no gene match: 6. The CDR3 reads CASSLGTGTGETQYF. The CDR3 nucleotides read TGTGCCAGCAGCTTGGGGACAGGGACAGGAGAGACCCAGTACTTC.

CDR3 sequence (DNA): TGTGCCAGCAGCCGTAGGAGCTCCTACGAGCAGTACTTC. It translates to CASSRRSSYEQYF. The chain employs TRBV7-2 and TRBJ2-7; D is ambiguous. V lost 5 bases to trimming and J lost 0 bases, with 8 bases between them. Germline loops: CDR1 SGHTA, CDR2 FQGNSA. The length of the CDR3 is 13 residues.

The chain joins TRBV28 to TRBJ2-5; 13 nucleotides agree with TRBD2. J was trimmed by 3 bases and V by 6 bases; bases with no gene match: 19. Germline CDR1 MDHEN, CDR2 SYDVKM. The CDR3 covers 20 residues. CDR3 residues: CASSLDRVKGLAGLKETQYF. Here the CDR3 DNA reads TGTGCCAGCAGCCTCGACAGGGTAAAGGGACTAGCGGGGCTAAAAGAGACCCAGTACTTC.